The 31 T cell receptor beta chains presented below share a single source sample, sequenced in a study of regulatory dendritic cells for organ transplantation listed by TCRdb under 2017. Library prep was done by the immunoSEQ multiplex PCR assay. What TCRdb holds here is the immuneACCESS table cut down to in-frame rearrangements. Part of the clones is not present; checked against another copy, under half of the missing clones reflect an unresolved V gene, and the others are unexplained. The sample includes about 38,000 clones, with under 95% observed a single time. The ten top clones hold 0.11% of the sample. Source material: naive CD8+ T cells from blood. This specimen's cell subset or site label, per the study, means: CD45RA+ naive T cells. These receptors all stem from a human donor in good health.

The chain recombines TRBV5-5 with TRBJ1-5, with a possible D match to TRBD1 (5 bases). CDR1 and CDR2 (germline): SGHKS, YYEKEE (reference sequence). The CDR3 loop spans 14 amino acids. V lost 4 bases to trimming and J lost 2 bases, with 10 bases between them. The CDR3 bases are TGTGCCAGCAGCCTAGTACAGGGCAATCAGCCCCAGCATTTT. This gives the protein CASSLVQGNQPQHF.

The CDR3: CASSWGAGETGELFF. The CDR3, as DNA: TGTGCCAGCAGTTGGGGGGCAGGGGAGACCGGGGAGCTGTTTTTT. The V and J genes are TRBV6-6 and TRBJ2-2, with D perhaps being TRBD1 or TRBD2 (6 bases each). Trimming left V 4 bases short and J 5 bases short, with 14 bases between. The germline CDR1 and CDR2 sequences are MNHNY and SVGAGI (reference sequence). The CDR3 length is 15 residues.

The rearrangement links TRBV9 to TRBJ1-1; D perhaps matches TRBD1 (5 bases). The CDR3 totals 15 residues. V lost 4 bases, J lost 4 bases, and 17 bases lay in between. Per germline, CDR1 SGDLS and CDR2 YYNGEE. CDR3 in DNA: TGTGCCAGCAGCCCCCTTGTGGGGGATAGCACTGAAGCTTTCTTT. Its protein is CASSPLVGDSTEAFF.

This chain connects TRBV2 to TRBJ2-7, with 8 bases lining up with TRBD2. The germline CDR1 and CDR2 sequences are SNHLY and FYNNEI. With 1 base clipped from V and 4 bases from J, the junction kept 9 bases outside the gene matches. This CDR3 is built from 16 residues. CDR3 sequence (DNA): TGTGCCAGCAGTGAAGTTAAGCGGGAGACTTATTACGAGCAGTACTTC. As protein: CASSEVKRETYYEQYF.

This rearrangement joins TRBV29-1 to TRBJ1-1; D gene unclear. Germline CDR1 SQVTM, CDR2 ANQGSEA. V lost 6 bases to trimming and J lost 0 bases, with 5 bases between them. This CDR3 contains 11 residues. The CDR3 bases are TGCAGCGTCAGTTTGAACACTGAAGCTTTCTTT. Translating gives CSVSLNTEAFF.

The rearrangement joins TRBV28 to TRBJ1-5, with D perhaps matching TRBD1 (6 bases). Per the germline V gene, CDR1 is MDHEN and CDR2 is SYDVKM. V dropped 5 bases and J dropped 7 bases, with 15 bases sitting between them. The CDR3 totals 14 residues. The CDR3 coding sequence is TGTGCCAGCAGTACCCTACGACAGGACCAGCCCCAGCATTTT. Translating gives CASSTLRQDQPQHF.

The chain has TRBV10-2 and TRBJ2-1, with D tentatively TRBD1 (5 bases). This CDR3 spans 12 amino acids. Germline CDR1 and CDR2: WSHSY and SAAADI. V was clipped by 5 bases and J by 9 bases, with 11 bases between them. CDR3 loop: CASSSGNREQFF. The DNA for the CDR3 is TGCGCCAGCAGTTCAGGGAATCGTGAGCAGTTCTTC.

V usage is TRBV4-1 and J usage is TRBJ2-7; TRBD2 is a possible D gene (5 bases). The CDR3 covers 16 residues. With 1 base removed from V and 0 bases from J, the gap between germline ends came to 13 bases. Germline CDR1 and CDR2: MGHRA and YSYEKL. The CDR3 DNA is TGCGCCAGCAGCCAAGTTGAGGAGGTATACTCCTACGAGCAGTACTTC. Translation: CASSQVEEVYSYEQYF.

The chain links TRBV6-1 to TRBJ2-7; D is uncertain. CDR3 length equals 15 residues. The germline gives CDR1 MNHNS, CDR2 SASEGT. Trimming cost V 2 bases and J 3 bases, with 14 bases left between them. The CDR3 DNA reads as TGTGCCAGCAGTGAAAGGAGAAACCCGCTCTACGAGCAGTACTTC. It codes for CASSERRNPLYEQYF.

The rearrangement uses TRBV6-1 and TRBJ1-3; D is undetermined. V was trimmed by 1 base and J by 0 bases, leaving 10 bases between them. The germline CDR1 and CDR2 sequences are MNHNS and SASEGT. CDR3 length: 16 amino acids. The CDR3: CASSEVRRSSGNTIYF. CDR3 DNA sequence: TGTGCCAGCAGTGAAGTTAGGCGATCCTCTGGAAACACCATATATTTT.

V is TRBV9 and J is TRBJ2-2; tentative D call: TRBD2 (5 bases). This CDR3 has 13 residues. CDR1 and CDR2 (germline): SGDLS, YYNGEE. The V and J ends lost 7 bases and 0 bases respectively, with 7 bases between them. CDR3 residues: CASLATNTGELFF. Written as DNA, the CDR3 is TGTGCCAGCCTAGCTACGAACACCGGGGAGCTGTTTTTT.

The gene calls are TRBV27 and TRBJ2-3; no reliable D call. Trimming stripped 6 bases from V and 6 bases from J, with 13 bases between. The germline V gene has CDR1 MNHEY and CDR2 SMNVEV (reference sequence). The CDR3 consists of 13 residues. The CDR3: CASSGPQWDTQYF. CDR3 coding DNA: TGTGCCAGCAGCGGACCCCAATGGGATACGCAGTATTTT.

The rearrangement joins TRBV27 to TRBJ1-2; D ambiguous. Germline assignment: CDR1 MNHEY and CDR2 SMNVEV (reference sequence). Between the trimmed V and J ends, which lost 5 bases and 8 bases, there was a span of 18 bases. CDR3 length: 14 residues. The CDR3 sequence is CASSPTERRGGYTF. The DNA for the CDR3 is TGTGCCAGCAGTCCGACCGAACGGCGCGGAGGCTACACCTTC.

CDR3 DNA: TGTGCCAGCAGCCAAGGGGGTGGAAGGACAGATACGCAGTATTTT. It specifies CASSQGGGRTDTQYF. This rearrangement joins TRBV4-2 to TRBJ2-3, with no clear D. Per the germline V gene, CDR1 is LGHNA and CDR2 is YNFKEQ. The germline V and J ends were trimmed by 1 base and 3 bases, with 11 bases remaining between them. The CDR3 is made up of 15 amino acids.

This sequence joins TRBV4-1 and TRBJ2-2, with 8 nucleotides matching TRBD1. Germline V gene lookup returns CDR1 MGHRA and CDR2 YSYEKL. V was clipped by 5 bases and J by 1 base; unmatched bases: 12. This CDR3 is 18 amino acids long. CDR3 nucleotides: TGCGCCAGCAGCTATAGGTTTCTAGGGACAGGGAACACCGGGGAGCTGTTTTTT. Its translation: CASSYRFLGTGNTGELFF.

The chain uses TRBV19 and TRBJ2-7; D is unresolved. V was trimmed by 3 bases and J by 0 bases, leaving 12 bases between them. The CDR3 is 15 amino acids. Germline V gene data show CDR1 as LNHDA and CDR2 as SQIVND (reference sequence). The CDR3 loop is CASSITGDFSYEQYF. CDR3 bases: TGTGCCAGTAGTATTACTGGAGACTTCTCCTACGAGCAGTACTTC.

The chain carries TRBV9 and TRBJ2-5; D may be TRBD2 (6 bases). The CDR3 runs 15 residues. V lost 0 bases and J 5 bases, leaving 14 bases between the germline ends. Germline lookup yields CDR1 SGDLS and CDR2 YYNGEE. DNA for the CDR3: TGTGCCAGCAGCGTAGTTCAAGGGACTCGGGAGACCCAGTACTTC. Encoded protein: CASSVVQGTRETQYF.

The rearrangement joins TRBV7-2 to TRBJ1-5; D remains unclear. Looked up from germline, CDR1 is SGHTA and CDR2 is FQGNSA. The CDR3 totals 11 residues. V was clipped by 3 bases and J by 9 bases, with 6 bases between them. The DNA for the CDR3 is TGTGCCAGCAGCTTGGGCGGGCCCCAGCATTTT. Encoded protein: CASSLGGPQHF.

The V call is TRBV4-1, the J call TRBJ2-5; D is unresolved. The germline V gene encodes CDR1 MGHRA and CDR2 YSYEKL. Trimming took 1 base from V and 4 from J, leaving 7 bases between them. The CDR3 runs 13 residues. Here the CDR3 DNA reads TGCGCCAGCAGCCAAGTCGGCACAGAGACCCAGTACTTC. It yields the protein CASSQVGTETQYF.

This clone has a handful of counts. The CDR3 DNA reads TGTGCCAGCAGCGGACAGACGAACACTGAAGCTTTCTTT. Its protein product is CASSGQTNTEAFF. This chain connects TRBV27 to TRBJ1-1, with D perhaps matching TRBD1 (6 bases). This CDR3 region has 13 residues. Germline loops: CDR1 MNHEY, CDR2 SMNVEV (reference sequence). V was trimmed by 6 bases and J by 1 base, leaving 9 bases between them.

The rearrangement links TRBV30 to TRBJ2-3, with 11 nucleotides matching TRBD2. This CDR3 has 15 residues. J was trimmed by 6 bases and V by 0 bases; bases with no gene match: 5. The germline V gene encodes CDR1 GTSNPN and CDR2 SVGIG (reference sequence). The CDR3, as DNA: TGTGCCTGGAGTGTGGGACTAGCGGAACCCGATACGCAGTATTTT. It yields the protein CAWSVGLAEPDTQYF.

This chain joins TRBV29-1 and TRBJ2-3; 8 bases are a match to TRBD1. V shed 5 bases and J 4 bases; nucleotides not matched to a gene: 11. The germline CDR1 and CDR2 sequences are SQVTM and ANQGSEA. CDR3 length equals 15 residues. CDR3 amino acids: CSVQAVDRGADTQYF. CDR3 sequence (DNA): TGCAGCGTTCAAGCGGTAGACAGGGGCGCAGATACGCAGTATTTT.

The rearrangement links TRBV7-6 to TRBJ2-7, with D uncertain. CDR3 length equals 16 residues. Trimming took 5 bases from V and 2 from J, leaving 19 bases between them. The germline V gene has CDR1 SGHVS and CDR2 FNYEAQ. In nucleotides, the CDR3 is TGTGCCAGCAGCGCCCACGGACCCTGGCAGGCCTACGAGCAGTACTTC. It is translated as CASSAHGPWQAYEQYF.

The J gene is TRBJ1-2, the V gene TRBV28; the D gene is possibly TRBD1 (6 bases). V was clipped by 5 bases and J by 6 bases, with 13 bases between them. Germline CDR1 reads MDHEN; CDR2 reads SYDVKM. CDR3 size: 13 residues. For the CDR3, the DNA is TGTGCCAGCAGTCAAACAGGGTACCATGGCTACACCTTC. Translated: CASSQTGYHGYTF.

V and J are TRBV6-5 and TRBJ1-1; D gene uncertain. The CDR3 runs 15 residues. V lost 7 bases and J 1 base, leaving 16 bases between the germline ends. Germline V gene lookup returns CDR1 MNHEY and CDR2 SVGAGI. The chain's CDR3 is CASTQDPAGNTEAFF. DNA of the CDR3: TGTGCCAGCACCCAGGACCCCGCAGGGAACACTGAAGCTTTCTTT.

The chain employs TRBV6-5 and TRBJ2-2, with D unresolved. CDR1 and CDR2 from the germline V gene are MNHEY and SVGAGI. CDR3 length: 14 residues. Trimming took 6 bases from V and 1 from J, leaving 9 bases between them. The CDR3 sequence: CASSWTQNTGELFF. CDR3 coding DNA: TGTGCCAGCAGCTGGACGCAGAACACCGGGGAGCTGTTTTTT.

The chain employs TRBV27 and TRBJ2-1; D tentatively reads TRBD1 or TRBD2 (6 bases each). The germline V and J ends were trimmed by 8 bases and 5 bases, with 7 bases remaining between them. The germline V gene has CDR1 MNHEY and CDR2 SMNVEV (reference sequence). There are 11 residues in the CDR3. CDR3 nucleotides: TGTGCCAGCGGGGGGCACAATGAGCAGTTCTTC. This gives the protein CASGGHNEQFF.

The gene calls are TRBV19 and TRBJ1-5; TRBD1 aligns across 8 bases. Germline loops: CDR1 LNHDA, CDR2 SQIVND (reference sequence). V shed 5 bases, J shed 0 bases, and the junction held 6 bases outside the gene matches. The CDR3 length is 16 residues. CDR3 sequence: CASSRQGRYSNQPQHF. CDR3 in DNA: TGTGCCAGTAGTCGACAGGGGCGGTATAGCAATCAGCCCCAGCATTTT. Using reference TRBV19 and TRBJ1-5 for the parts outside the CDR3, the full variable domain is DGGITQSPKYLFRKEGQNVTLSCEQNLNHDAMYWYRQDPGQGLRLIYYSQIVNDFQKGDIAEGYSVSREKKESFPLTVTSAQKNPTAFYLCASSRQGRYSNQPQHFGDGTRLSIL.

The gene calls are TRBV9 and TRBJ2-7, with 9 bases matching TRBD1. The ends lost 3 bases at V and 7 bases at J; junction bases unmatched: 5. CDR3 length equals 13 residues. The germline V gene encodes CDR1 SGDLS and CDR2 YYNGEE. The CDR3 is CASSEGTGLEQYF. For the CDR3, the DNA is TGTGCCAGCAGCGAGGGGACAGGGTTGGAGCAGTACTTC.

The chain's CDR3 is CASSTVGTGVKNIQYF. The CDR3, as DNA: TGTGCCAGTAGTACAGTTGGGACAGGGGTCAAAAACATTCAGTACTTC. This rearrangement joins TRBV19 to TRBJ2-4, with 10 bases aligning to TRBD1. In germline, CDR1 is LNHDA, CDR2 SQIVND (reference sequence). The CDR3 is made up of 16 amino acids. V was clipped by 4 bases and J by 3 bases; unmatched bases: 6.

The chain is built from TRBV19 and TRBJ1-3, with D possibly being TRBD1 (5 bases). Trimming took off 8 bases at V and 2 bases at J, with 16 bases between the two ends. This CDR3 comprises 15 residues. Germline V CDR1 and CDR2: LNHDA, SQIVND (reference sequence). The CDR3 is CASEKGPLTGNTIYF. The CDR3 DNA reads as TGTGCCAGTGAGAAGGGGCCTCTTACTGGAAACACCATATATTTT.